This TCR beta chain was found in a study of cytomegalovirus exposure and HLA in healthy donors. Both 60 Vbeta primers and 13 Jbeta primers went into the PCR. In the study's own analysis: Approximately 9.9 million of some 80 million unique TCR beta chains were shared, per a later count. TCRdb keeps only in-frame clones here, not all; method: immunoSEQ multiplex PCR. V and J calls and clone size are copied from that table; D and trimming were computed from the DNA. In the table there are approximately 170,000 clones, 60% to 85% of which are singletons. CDR3 length equals 14 residues. Germline V gene lookup returns CDR1 SGHKS and CDR2 YYEKEE (reference sequence). V gave up 5 bases and J gave up 4 bases, with 13 bases separating them. Study-wide results and limits: It has been reported that TCR beta sequences accurately predicted the HLA-A and HLA-B alleles of most subjects. CMV antigen specificity of a few CMV-associated chains was confirmed in vitro. When a later analysis compared HLA-associated TCR beta chains with equally common others, the HLA-associated chains turned out to be more clonally expanded and to have lower generation probabilities.

This clone was found once. Its target is not known. The origin of this receptor is a male donor in good health and CMV-seropositive. This chain connects TRBV5-5 to TRBJ1-5, with D hard to call. The sample comprised PBMCs. This chain's CDR3 is CASSYSPGNQPQHF. The CDR3 coding sequence is TGTGCCAGCAGTTACAGTCCCGGAAATCAGCCCCAGCATTTT.